This TCR beta chain was obtained from a study of shared clonotypes between healthy human individuals. This CDR3 is 14 amino acids long. Germline CDR1 and CDR2: MNHEY and SVGAGI. Deletions cut 11 bases from V and 2 bases from J, with 13 bases between. General study findings and limits: Between a few donors, naive CD4 clonotypes were shared at a level of roughly 5.5%.

Clones were read by immunoSEQ multiplex PCR, and TCRdb kept only the in-frame ones, dropping some. The table records some 2.1 million clones, about 95% of them present only once. Remarks on this clone: Its antigen is unknown.

Sequenced sample: naive CD4+ T cells sorted from blood. Subset here: CD45RA+ positively selected. The gene calls are TRBV6-5 and TRBJ2-6; TRBD1 is a possible D gene (6 bases). The source of this sequence is a man between 18 and 29 years old in good health. The CDR3: CAVQGPPGANVLTF. As DNA, the CDR3 is TGTGCCGTACAGGGTCCCCCTGGGGCCAACGTCCTGACTTTC.